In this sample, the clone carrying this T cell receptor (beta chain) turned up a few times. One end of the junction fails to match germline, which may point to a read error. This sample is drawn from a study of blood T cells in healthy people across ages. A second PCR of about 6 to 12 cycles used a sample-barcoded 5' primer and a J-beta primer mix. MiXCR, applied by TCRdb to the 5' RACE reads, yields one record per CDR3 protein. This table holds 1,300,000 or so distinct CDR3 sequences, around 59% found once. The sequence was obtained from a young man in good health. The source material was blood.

The CDR3 is CASSLARGKETQYF. In DNA form, the CDR3 reads TGTGCCAGCAGTTTAGCGCGGGGGAAAGAGACCCAGTACTTC. The chain couples TRBV7-9 to TRBJ2-5; 7 bases are a match to TRBD2. Germline CDR1 and CDR2: SEHNR and FQNEAQ (reference sequence). The CDR3 totals 14 residues.